This T cell receptor beta chain came from a study of T-cell reconstitution after alpha-beta-depleted transplantation in children. Library preparation (for TCRbeta) was performed with unique molecular identifiers. TCRdb re-analysed the PCR reads in MiXCR, keeping a single row per CDR3 protein. The repertoire holds 500,000 to 750,000 distinct CDR3 sequences, approximately 13% seen once, with 2.2% in the top ten. A few counts support this clonotype. Antigen unknown. Germline CDR1 SGHTA, CDR2 FQGNSA. The CDR3 contains 15 residues. V shed 1 base, J shed 8 bases, and the junction held 7 bases outside the gene matches. Study-level points and caveats: Counts and diversity of T cells one year after transplant came mostly from newly produced T cells. Some patients' high day-60 TCRbeta diversity was traced to surviving recipient T cells and thymic progenitors.

Specimen: PBMCs, mostly from graft donor cells, collected 360 days after TCRalphabeta/CD19-depleted stem cell transplant. The chain carries TRBV7-2 and TRBJ2-1; 8 nucleotides align to TRBD2. This sequence was found in a male patient aged 10 to 17 who had a stem cell transplant for acute myeloid leukemia, so the T cells may come from the graft donor. Written as DNA, the CDR3 is TGTGCCAGCAGCTTAGTGGGGCTAGCGGGCGATGAGCAGTTCTTC. Encoded protein: CASSLVGLAGDEQFF.